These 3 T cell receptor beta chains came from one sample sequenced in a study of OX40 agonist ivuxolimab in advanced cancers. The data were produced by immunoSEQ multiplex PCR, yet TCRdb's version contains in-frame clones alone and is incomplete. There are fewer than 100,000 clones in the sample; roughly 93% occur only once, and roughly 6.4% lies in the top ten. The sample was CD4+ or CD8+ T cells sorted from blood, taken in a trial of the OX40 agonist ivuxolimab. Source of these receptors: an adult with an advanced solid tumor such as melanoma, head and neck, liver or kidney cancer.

CDR3 bases: TGTGCCAGTAGCCGGGCGGAGTTCCTGAACACTGAAGCTTTCTTT. Residues: CASSRAEFLNTEAFF. The V call is TRBV19, the J call TRBJ1-1, with no clear D. The CDR3 sequence is 15 residues long. CDR1 LNHDA and CDR2 SQIVND come from the germline V gene (reference sequence). With 6 bases removed from V and 0 bases from J, the gap between germline ends came to 14 bases.

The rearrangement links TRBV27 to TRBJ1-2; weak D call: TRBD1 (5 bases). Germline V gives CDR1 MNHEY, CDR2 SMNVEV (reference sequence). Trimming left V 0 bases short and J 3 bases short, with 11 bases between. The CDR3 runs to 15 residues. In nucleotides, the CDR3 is TGTGCCAGCAGTTTATCCCCGGGACCGGACTATGGCTACACCTTC. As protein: CASSLSPGPDYGYTF.

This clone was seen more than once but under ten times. The CDR3 nucleotides are TGCGCCAGCAGCCAAGGGGCAGGCTCTGAAGCTTTCTTT. Residues: CASSQGAGSEAFF. V is TRBV4-3 and J is TRBJ1-1; D unclear. CDR1 is LGHNA and CDR2 is YSLEER in the germline V gene. V shed 1 base and J shed 6 bases, with 9 bases lying between them. The CDR3 is 13 amino acids.